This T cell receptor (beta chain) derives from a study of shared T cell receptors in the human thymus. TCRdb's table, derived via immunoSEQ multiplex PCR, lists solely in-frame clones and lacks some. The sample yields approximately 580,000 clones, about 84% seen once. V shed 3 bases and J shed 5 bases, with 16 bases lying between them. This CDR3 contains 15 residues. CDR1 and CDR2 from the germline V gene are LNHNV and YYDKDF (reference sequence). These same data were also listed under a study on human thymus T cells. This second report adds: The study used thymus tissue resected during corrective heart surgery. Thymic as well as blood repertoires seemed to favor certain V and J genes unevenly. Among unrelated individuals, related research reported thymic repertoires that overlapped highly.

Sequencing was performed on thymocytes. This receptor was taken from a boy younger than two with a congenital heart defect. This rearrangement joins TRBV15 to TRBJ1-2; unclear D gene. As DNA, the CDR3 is TGTGCCACCAGCAGTCCCCGGGGTCGGCGGTATGGCTACACCTTC. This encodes CATSSPRGRRYGYTF. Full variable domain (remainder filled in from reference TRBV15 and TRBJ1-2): DAMVIQNPRYQVTQFGKPVTLSCSQTLNHNVMYWYQQKSSQAPKLLFHYYDKDFNNEADTPDNFQSRRPNTSFCFLDIRSPGLGDTAMYLCATSSPRGRRYGYTFGSGTRLTVV.